Sequencing of this TCR beta chain was carried out in a study of T cell changes during pregnancy in multiple sclerosis. Libraries were prepared by immunoSEQ multiplex PCR; TCRdb keeps only in-frame clonotypes and omits some of them. Of 30,000 or so clones listed, roughly nine tenths are singletons. CDR1 SGDLS and CDR2 YYNGEE come from the germline V gene. CDR3 length: 13 residues. Germline trimming cut 0 bases from V and 5 bases from J; bases unmatched to any gene: 1. The source material was CD8+ T cells from peripheral blood mononuclear cells, sampled in the third trimester of pregnancy. The TCR was taken from a female donor with multiple sclerosis, enrolled in a pregnancy study. The genes are TRBV9 and TRBJ1-2, with TRBD1 identical over 7 bases. Here the CDR3 reads CASSVAGQYGYTF. DNA for the CDR3: TGTGCCAGCAGCGTAGCGGGACAGTATGGCTACACCTTC.